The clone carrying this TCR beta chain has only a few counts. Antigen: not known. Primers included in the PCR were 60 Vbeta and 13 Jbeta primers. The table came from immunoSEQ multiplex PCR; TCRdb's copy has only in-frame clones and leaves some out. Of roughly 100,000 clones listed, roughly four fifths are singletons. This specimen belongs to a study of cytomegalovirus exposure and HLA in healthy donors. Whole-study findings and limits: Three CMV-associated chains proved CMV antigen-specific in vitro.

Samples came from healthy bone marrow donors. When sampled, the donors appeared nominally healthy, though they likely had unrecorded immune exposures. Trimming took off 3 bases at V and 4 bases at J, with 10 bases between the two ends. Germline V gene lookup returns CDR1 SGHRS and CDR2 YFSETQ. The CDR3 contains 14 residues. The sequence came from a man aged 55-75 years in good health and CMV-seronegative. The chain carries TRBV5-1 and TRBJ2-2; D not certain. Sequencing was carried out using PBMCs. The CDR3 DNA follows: TGCGCCAGCAGCTCTCAACCCGGCACCGGGGAGCTGTTTTTT. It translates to CASSSQPGTGELFF.